This T cell receptor beta chain was obtained from a study of blood T cells in healthy people across ages. A note on this clonotype: A read error is possible here, since a much larger clone lies one base away.

The authors ran a second PCR of roughly 6 to 12 cycles using a sample-barcoded 5' primer and a J-beta primer mix. TCRdb independently ran MiXCR on the 5' RACE reads; one entry per CDR3 protein. The repertoire holds 1.5 million to 2 million distinct CDR3 sequences, with approximately 28% as singletons. Germline V gene data show CDR1 as DFQATT and CDR2 as SNEGSKA (reference sequence). This CDR3 is 13 amino acids long. This sequence was found in a woman in her twenties or thirties in good health. Sequencing was carried out using blood. This chain uses TRBV20-1 with TRBJ2-5, with a possible D match to TRBD2 (5 bases). The CDR3 region is CSASPVEGETQDF. DNA of the CDR3: TGCAGTGCTTCCCCAGTCGAGGGAGAGACCCAGGACTTC.